These T cell receptor beta chains were read from a single sample in a study of shared clonotypes between healthy human individuals. This table comes from immunoSEQ multiplex PCR, and its TCRdb copy is limited to in-frame clones, with some not included. The sample carries around 990,000 clones, about 72% recorded once. Source material: memory CD4+ T cells from PBMCs. These receptors were collected from a man aged 18 to 30 in good health. Some clones in this sample may be carry-over from other donors' samples. CDR3s include the opening cysteine and the closing phenylalanine or tryptophan. A D gene is named only where the DNA matches it firmly. Some rows mark clone size as missing; the rest say once, few, many or name a class of expanded clone.

clone size	V gene	D gene	J gene	CDR3 DNA	CDR3 protein
.	TRBV30	TRBD2	TRBJ2-3	TGTGCCTGGAGTCGCCTAGCGGGGGACACAGATACGCAGTATTTT	CAWSRLAGDTDTQYF
.	TRBV30	TRBD2	TRBJ2-3	TGTGCCTGGAGTCCGGGACTAGGGGGGATGGATACGCAGTATTTT	CAWSPGLGGMDTQYF
.	TRBV6-6	.	TRBJ2-5	TGTGCCAGCAGTTACCAGGGCAGGGAGACCCAGTACTTC	CASSYQGRETQYF
.	TRBV29-1	TRBD1	TRBJ2-7	TGCAGCGTTGGGATGGGGACAGGGGCCTTCTACGAGCAGTACTTC	CSVGMGTGAFYEQYF
.	TRBV7-2	.	TRBJ2-1	TGTGCCAGCAGCCGGGGTCTTGCTAATGAGCAGTTCTTC	CASSRGLANEQFF
.	TRBV7-2	TRBD1	TRBJ1-3	TGTGCCAGCAGCTTAACTAAGGACAGGGGGCCTGGAAACACCATATATTTT	CASSLTKDRGPGNTIYF
few	TRBV28	TRBD2	TRBJ2-7	TGTGCCAGCAGTTTAGGGCTAGCGGGAGACCTTGACGAGCAGTACTTC	CASSLGLAGDLDEQYF
.	TRBV7-9	TRBD1	TRBJ1-4	TGTGCCAGCAGCCAACGATTGACAGGGGGTTCGGAAAAACTGTTTTTT	CASSQRLTGGSEKLFF
.	TRBV27	TRBD2	TRBJ2-3	TGTGCCACCGTGGGACTAGCGGGAACCCTAGATACGCAGTATTTT	CATVGLAGTLDTQYF
.	TRBV10-3	.	TRBJ2-3	TGTGCCATCAGTGATGACGGGTGGATCACAGATACGCAGTATTTT	CAISDDGWITDTQYF
.	TRBV30	TRBD1	TRBJ1-4	TGTGCCTGGGGAGCTACAGGGGGTCATGAAAAACTGTTTTTT	CAWGATGGHEKLFF
.	TRBV2	TRBD1	TRBJ1-5	TGTGCCAGCAGGGCCGACAGGGGGCTTCAGCCCCAGCATTTT	CASRADRGLQPQHF
.	TRBV28	.	TRBJ2-7	TGTGCCAGCAGCATTAAAGCGGGCCTCTACGAGCAGTACTTC	CASSIKAGLYEQYF
.	TRBV2	.	TRBJ2-5	TGTGCCAGCACGTACAAGGCGGAGACCCAGTACTTC	CASTYKAETQYF
.	TRBV6-5	TRBD1	TRBJ2-3	TGTGCCAGCAGCCCCGGGACAGGGGTCACAGATACGCAGTATTTT	CASSPGTGVTDTQYF
.	TRBV10-3	TRBD2	TRBJ2-3	TGTGCCATCAGTGAGTCGGAGTGGGGGAGGGCGAGTGGCACAGATACGCAGTATTTT	CAISESEWGRASGTDTQYF
once	TRBV5-1	.	TRBJ2-2	TGCGCCAGCAGCTCCTTAAAGGGGACGGTGGTCGGGGAGCTGTTTTTT	CASSSLKGTVVGELFF
.	TRBV6-5	.	TRBJ2-2	TGTGCCAGCAGGAACGGGAACACCGGGGAGCTGTTTTTT	CASRNGNTGELFF
.	TRBV7-8	.	TRBJ1-3	TGTGCCAGCAGCTCCCTTGGGGGTGGAAACACCATATATTTT	CASSSLGGGNTIYF
.	TRBV5-1	TRBD1	TRBJ2-5	TGCGCCAGCAGCTTAGGGGGACAGGGTGGCGAGACCCAGTACTTC	CASSLGGQGGETQYF
.	TRBV11-2	TRBD1	TRBJ1-4	TGTGCCAGCAGCCCCCGTCAGGGGGCAGGCGGGAATGAAAAACTGTTTTTT	CASSPRQGAGGNEKLFF
.	TRBV30	.	TRBJ1-2	TGTGCCTGGAGTGTTACAGACTTCACCTTC	CAWSVTDFTF
.	TRBV5-4	.	TRBJ2-3	TGTGCCAGCAGCTCCACTGGAAGCACAGATACGCAGTATTTT	CASSSTGSTDTQYF
.	TRBV28	.	TRBJ2-1	TGTGCCAGCAGCCACTTGGGGGGAGTCGCCTACAATGAGCAGTTCTTC	CASSHLGGVAYNEQFF
.	TRBV28	.	TRBJ1-4	TGTGCCAGCAGTTTAGGGGGACCTGGAGGTATTGAAAAACTGTTTTTT	CASSLGGPGGIEKLFF
.	TRBV7-3	TRBD2	TRBJ2-3	TGTGCCAGCAGCTCCAAGGGACTAGCGGGAGGAGATACGCAGTATTTT	CASSSKGLAGGDTQYF
.	TRBV5-1	.	TRBJ2-1	TGCGCCAGCAGCTTGGTAGAAGGTGGCGAGCAGTTCTTC	CASSLVEGGEQFF
.	TRBV6-1	.	TRBJ2-1	TGTGCCAGCAGTGAATTCACTAGTCGCAATGAGCAGTTCTTC	CASSEFTSRNEQFF